The 6 T cell receptor beta chains presented below share a single source sample, sequenced in a study of control samples from healthy donors and cancer patients. The assay was immunoSEQ multiplex PCR, and TCRdb's table has in-frame clones only and misses some. The sample holds 170,000 or so clones, approximately 94% seen once. Material for sequencing was blood. The receptors here all came from a woman younger than 35 in good health.

CDR3 protein: CASSGAVDRSGANVLTF. CDR3 DNA sequence: TGCGCCAGCAGTGGGGCAGTGGATCGCTCTGGGGCCAACGTCCTGACTTTC. The V gene is TRBV5-1, the J gene TRBJ2-6; D might be TRBD1 (5 bases). In germline, CDR1 is SGHRS, CDR2 YFSETQ. The germline V and J ends were trimmed by 5 bases and 0 bases, with 15 bases remaining between them. This CDR3 region has 17 residues.

This sequence joins TRBV6-5 and TRBJ1-4; D ambiguous. CDR1 and CDR2 (germline): MNHEY, SVGAGI. Trimming took off 0 bases at V and 6 bases at J, with 8 bases between the two ends. The CDR3 consists of 14 residues. The CDR3: CASSYSSRYEKLFF. CDR3 in DNA: TGTGCCAGCAGTTACTCGAGCAGATATGAAAAACTGTTTTTT.

In regard to this clone: This specimen includes other DNA sequences encoding the same CDR3. The chain is built from TRBV6-5 and TRBJ2-7; no firm D call. The CDR3 has 11 amino acids. Germline V CDR1 and CDR2: MNHEY, SVGAGI. V dropped 6 bases and J dropped 5 bases, with 8 bases sitting between them. The CDR3 nucleotides are TGTGCCAGCAGCTTGGATAACGAGCAGTACTTC. Its protein product is CASSLDNEQYF.

This clone has a single count. The gene calls are TRBV11-1 and TRBJ2-1; no definite D call. The CDR3 contains 14 residues. CDR1 and CDR2 (germline): SGHAT, FQDESV (reference sequence). The germline V and J ends were trimmed by 5 bases and 2 bases, with 10 bases remaining between them. The DNA of the CDR3 is TGTGCCAGCAGCCCTCTGGGAACCTACAATGAGCAGTTCTTC. As protein: CASSPLGTYNEQFF.

This chain links TRBV7-9 with TRBJ2-7, with TRBD1 matching 9 bases. This CDR3 region has 15 residues. J gave up 3 bases and V 3 bases, and 6 bases lay outside the gene matches. Germline V gene sequence: CDR1 SEHNR, CDR2 FQNEAQ (reference sequence). The CDR3 DNA is TGTGCCAGCAGCTTGCAGGGACAGGGAGGCTACGAGCAGTACTTC. It translates to CASSLQGQGGYEQYF.

The rearrangement links TRBV4-1 to TRBJ1-2; the D is unclear. This CDR3 comprises 14 residues. Deletions cut 0 bases from V and 6 bases from J, with 11 bases between. Germline V CDR1 and CDR2: MGHRA, YSYEKL. CDR3 coding DNA: TGCGCCAGCAGCCAAGATCCCCCTTTCCATGGCTACACCTTC. This sequence encodes CASSQDPPFHGYTF.